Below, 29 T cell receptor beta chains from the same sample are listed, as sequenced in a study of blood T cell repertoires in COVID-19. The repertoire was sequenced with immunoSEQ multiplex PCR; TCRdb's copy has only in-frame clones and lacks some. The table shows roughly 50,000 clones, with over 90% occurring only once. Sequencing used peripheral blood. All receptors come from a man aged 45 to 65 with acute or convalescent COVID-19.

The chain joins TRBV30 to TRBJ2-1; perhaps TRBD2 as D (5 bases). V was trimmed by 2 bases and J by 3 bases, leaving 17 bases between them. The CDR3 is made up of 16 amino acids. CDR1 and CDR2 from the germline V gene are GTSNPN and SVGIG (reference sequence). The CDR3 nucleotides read TGTGCCTGGAGTTCTACCCGGACTTCCGGCTACAATGAGCAGTTCTTC. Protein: CAWSSTRTSGYNEQFF. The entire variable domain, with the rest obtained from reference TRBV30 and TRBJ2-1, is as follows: SQTIHQWPATLVQPVGSPLSLECTVEGTSNPNLYWYRQAAGRGLQLLFYSVGIGQISSEVPQNLSASRPQDRQFILSSKKLLLSDSGFYLCAWSSTRTSGYNEQFFGPGTRLTVL.

Written as DNA, the CDR3 is TGTGCCAGTAGTCCACTAAGCACCGGGGAGCTGTTTTTT. Protein sequence: CASSPLSTGELFF. The chain couples TRBV19 to TRBJ2-2; D uncertain. V was trimmed by 5 bases and J by 4 bases, leaving 8 bases between them. The CDR3 contains 13 residues. Per germline, CDR1 LNHDA and CDR2 SQIVND (reference sequence).

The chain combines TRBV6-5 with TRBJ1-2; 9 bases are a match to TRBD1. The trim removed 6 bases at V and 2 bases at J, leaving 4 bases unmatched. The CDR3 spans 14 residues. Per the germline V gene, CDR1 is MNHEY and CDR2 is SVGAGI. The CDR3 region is CASSGDRVNYGYTF. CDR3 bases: TGTGCCAGCAGCGGGGACAGGGTGAACTATGGCTACACCTTC.

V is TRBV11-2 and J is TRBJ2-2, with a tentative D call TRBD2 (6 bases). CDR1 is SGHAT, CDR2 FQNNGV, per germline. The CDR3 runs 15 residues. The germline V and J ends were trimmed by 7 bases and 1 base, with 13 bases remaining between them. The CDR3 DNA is TGTGCCAGCAACCATGACGGGGGGAACACCGGGGAGCTGTTTTTT. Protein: CASNHDGGNTGELFF. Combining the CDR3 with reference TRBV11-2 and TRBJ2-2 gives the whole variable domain EAGVAQSPRYKIIEKRQSVAFWCNPISGHATLYWYQQILGQGPKLLIQFQNNGVVDDSQLPKDRFSAERLKGVDSTLKIQPAKLEDSAVYLCASNHDGGNTGELFFGEGSRLTVL.

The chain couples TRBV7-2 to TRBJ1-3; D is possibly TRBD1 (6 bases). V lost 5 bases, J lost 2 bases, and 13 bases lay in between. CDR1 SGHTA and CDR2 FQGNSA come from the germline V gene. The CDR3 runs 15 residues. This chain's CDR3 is CASSHFTGTGNTIYF. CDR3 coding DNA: TGTGCCAGCAGCCATTTTACAGGGACTGGAAACACCATATATTTT.

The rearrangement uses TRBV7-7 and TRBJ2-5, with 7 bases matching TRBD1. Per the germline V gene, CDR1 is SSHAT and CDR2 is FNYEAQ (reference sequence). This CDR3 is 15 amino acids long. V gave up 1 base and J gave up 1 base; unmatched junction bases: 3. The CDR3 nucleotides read TGTGCCAGCAGCTTAGGGGCAGGGGGCCAAGAGACCCAGTACTTC. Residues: CASSLGAGGQETQYF.

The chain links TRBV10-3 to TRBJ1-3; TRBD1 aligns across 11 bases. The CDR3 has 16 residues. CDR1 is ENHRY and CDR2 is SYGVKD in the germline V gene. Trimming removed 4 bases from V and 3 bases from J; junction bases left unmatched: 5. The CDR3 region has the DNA TGTGCCATCAGTGCTACGGGACAGGGGGGTGGAAACACCATATATTTT. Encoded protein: CAISATGQGGGNTIYF.

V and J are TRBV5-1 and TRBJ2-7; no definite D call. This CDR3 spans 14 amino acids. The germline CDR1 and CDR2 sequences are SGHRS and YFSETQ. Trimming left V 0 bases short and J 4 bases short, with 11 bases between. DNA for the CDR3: TGCGCCAGCAGCTTGGTGGGCAGCCTTTACGAGCAGTACTTC. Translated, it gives CASSLVGSLYEQYF.

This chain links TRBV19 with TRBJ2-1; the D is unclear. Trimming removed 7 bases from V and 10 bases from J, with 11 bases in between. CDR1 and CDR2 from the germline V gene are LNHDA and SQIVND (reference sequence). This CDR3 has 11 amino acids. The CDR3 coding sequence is TGTGCCAGTAATAACAGAGCCGAGCAGTTCTTC. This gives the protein CASNNRAEQFF.

The CDR3 DNA reads as TGTGCCAGCAGTTTGACAGTCTCGGGCCTCTATTCACCCCTCCACTTT. Translating gives CASSLTVSGLYSPLHF. The J gene is TRBJ1-6, the V gene TRBV6-5, with D maybe TRBD1 (5 bases). The CDR3 contains 16 residues. CDR1 is MNHEY, CDR2 SVGAGI, per germline. V was pared by 4 bases and J by 8 bases, with 18 bases between.

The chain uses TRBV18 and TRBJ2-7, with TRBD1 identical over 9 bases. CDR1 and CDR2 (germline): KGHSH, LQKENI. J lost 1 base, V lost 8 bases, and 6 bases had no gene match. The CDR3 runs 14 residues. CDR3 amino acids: CASGQGSVSYEQYF. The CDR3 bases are TGTGCCAGCGGACAGGGGTCTGTTTCCTACGAGCAGTACTTC.

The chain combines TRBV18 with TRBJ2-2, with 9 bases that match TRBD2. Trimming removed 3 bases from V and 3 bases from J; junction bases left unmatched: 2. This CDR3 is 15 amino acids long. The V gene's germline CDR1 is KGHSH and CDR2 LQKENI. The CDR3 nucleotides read TGTGCCAGCTCACCGGGACTAGCAGACACCGGGGAGCTGTTTTTT. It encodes CASSPGLADTGELFF.

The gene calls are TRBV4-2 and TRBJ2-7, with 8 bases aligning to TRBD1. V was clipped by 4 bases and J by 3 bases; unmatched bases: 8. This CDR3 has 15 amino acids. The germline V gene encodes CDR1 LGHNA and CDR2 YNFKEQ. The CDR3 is CASSPRSRGLYEQYF. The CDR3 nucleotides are TGTGCCAGCAGCCCCCGAAGCAGGGGGCTCTACGAGCAGTACTTC.

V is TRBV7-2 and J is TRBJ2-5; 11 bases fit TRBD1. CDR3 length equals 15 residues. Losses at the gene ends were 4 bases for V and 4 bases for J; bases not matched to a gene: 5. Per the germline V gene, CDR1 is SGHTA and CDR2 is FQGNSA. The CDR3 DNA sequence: TGTGCCAGCAGCTCGGACAGGGGGCGACTAGAGACCCAGTACTTC. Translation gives CASSSDRGRLETQYF.

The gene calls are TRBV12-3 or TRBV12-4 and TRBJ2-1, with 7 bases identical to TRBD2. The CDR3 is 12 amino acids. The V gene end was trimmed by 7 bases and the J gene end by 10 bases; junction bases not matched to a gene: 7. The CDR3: CASKSLLAEQFF. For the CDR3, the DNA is TGTGCCAGCAAATCCCTACTAGCGGAGCAGTTCTTC.

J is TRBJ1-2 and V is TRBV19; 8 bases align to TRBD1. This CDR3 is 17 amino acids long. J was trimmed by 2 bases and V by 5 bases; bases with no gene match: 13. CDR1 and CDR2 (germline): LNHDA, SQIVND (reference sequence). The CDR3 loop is CASSVWTGRGGNYGYTF. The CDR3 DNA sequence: TGTGCCAGTAGTGTGTGGACAGGGCGCGGTGGAAACTATGGCTACACCTTC.

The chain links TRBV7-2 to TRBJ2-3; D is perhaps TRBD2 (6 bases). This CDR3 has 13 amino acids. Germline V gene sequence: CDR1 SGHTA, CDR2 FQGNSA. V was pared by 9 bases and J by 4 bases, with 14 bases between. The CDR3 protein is CARSAGSSDTQYF. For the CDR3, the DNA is TGTGCCAGGTCAGCGGGCTCCTCAGATACGCAGTATTTT.

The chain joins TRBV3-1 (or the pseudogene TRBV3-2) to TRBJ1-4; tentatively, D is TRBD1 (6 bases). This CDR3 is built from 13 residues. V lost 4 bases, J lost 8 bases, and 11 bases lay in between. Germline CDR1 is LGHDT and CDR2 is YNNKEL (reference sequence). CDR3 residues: CASSLSQGEKLFF. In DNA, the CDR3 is TGTGCCAGCAGCCTAAGTCAGGGGGAAAAACTGTTTTTT.

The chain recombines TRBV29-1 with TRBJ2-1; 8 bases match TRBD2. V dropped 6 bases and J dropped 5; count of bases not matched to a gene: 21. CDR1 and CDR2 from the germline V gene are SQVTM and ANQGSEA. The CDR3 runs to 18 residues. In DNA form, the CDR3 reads TGCAGCGTACGGTTCTTCGGACTAGCCGATATAACGCACAATGAGCAGTTCTTC. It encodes CSVRFFGLADITHNEQFF.

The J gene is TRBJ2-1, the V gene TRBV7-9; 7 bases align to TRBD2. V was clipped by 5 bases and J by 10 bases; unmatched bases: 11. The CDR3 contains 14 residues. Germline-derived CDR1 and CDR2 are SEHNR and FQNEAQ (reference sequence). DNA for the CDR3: TGTGCCAGCAGCCCGATACGACTAGCACGGGAGCAGTTCTTC. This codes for CASSPIRLAREQFF.

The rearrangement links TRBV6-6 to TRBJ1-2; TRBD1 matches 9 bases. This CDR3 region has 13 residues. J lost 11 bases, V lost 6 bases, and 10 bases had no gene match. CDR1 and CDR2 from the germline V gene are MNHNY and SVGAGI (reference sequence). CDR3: CASSAGTGTSYTF. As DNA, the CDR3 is TGTGCCAGCAGCGCCGGGACAGGGACGAGTTACACCTTC.

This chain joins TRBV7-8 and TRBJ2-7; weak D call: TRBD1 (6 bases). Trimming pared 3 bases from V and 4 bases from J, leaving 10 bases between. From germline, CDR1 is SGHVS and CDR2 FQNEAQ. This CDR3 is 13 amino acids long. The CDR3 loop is CASSFGQQYEQYF. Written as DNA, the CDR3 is TGTGCCAGCAGCTTCGGACAGCAATACGAGCAGTACTTC.

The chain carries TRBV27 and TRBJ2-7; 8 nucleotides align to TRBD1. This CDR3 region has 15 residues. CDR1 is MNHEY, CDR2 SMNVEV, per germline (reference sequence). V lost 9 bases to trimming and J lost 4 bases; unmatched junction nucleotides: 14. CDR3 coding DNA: TGTGCCAGTGGGAGTTCCGGGACAGGAAAGTACGAGCAGTACTTC. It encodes CASGSSGTGKYEQYF.

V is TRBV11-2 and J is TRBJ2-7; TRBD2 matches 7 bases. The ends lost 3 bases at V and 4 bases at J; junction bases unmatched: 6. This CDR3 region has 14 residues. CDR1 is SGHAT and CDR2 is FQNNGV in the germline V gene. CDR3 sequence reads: CASSLGGRGYEQYF. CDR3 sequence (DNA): TGTGCCAGCAGCTTGGGCGGGAGAGGGTACGAGCAGTACTTC.

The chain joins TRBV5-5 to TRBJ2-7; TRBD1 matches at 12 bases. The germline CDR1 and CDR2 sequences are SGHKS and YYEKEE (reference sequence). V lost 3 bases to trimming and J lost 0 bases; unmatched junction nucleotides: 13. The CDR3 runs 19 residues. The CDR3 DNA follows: TGTGCCAGCAGCTACGGGACAGGGGGCGGTATTCTAGTCTCCTACGAGCAGTACTTC. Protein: CASSYGTGGGILVSYEQYF.

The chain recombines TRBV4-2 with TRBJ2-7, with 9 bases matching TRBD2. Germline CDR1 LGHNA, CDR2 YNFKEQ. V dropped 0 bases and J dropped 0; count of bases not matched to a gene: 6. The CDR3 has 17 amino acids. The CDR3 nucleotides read TGTGCCAGCAGCCAAGAAGTGGGCGGGAGGGCCTCCTACGAGCAGTACTTC. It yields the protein CASSQEVGGRASYEQYF.

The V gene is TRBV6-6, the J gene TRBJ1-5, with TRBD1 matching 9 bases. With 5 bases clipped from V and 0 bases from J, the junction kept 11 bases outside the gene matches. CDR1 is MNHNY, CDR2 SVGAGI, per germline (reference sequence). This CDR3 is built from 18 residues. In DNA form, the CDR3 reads TGTGCCAGCAGTCCGGACAGGGGTGGGATTTATAGCAATCAGCCCCAGCATTTT. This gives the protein CASSPDRGGIYSNQPQHF.

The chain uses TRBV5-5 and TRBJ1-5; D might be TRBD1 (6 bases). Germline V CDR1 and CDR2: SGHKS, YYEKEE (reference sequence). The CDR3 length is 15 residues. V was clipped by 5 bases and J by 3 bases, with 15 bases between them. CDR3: CASSWTAQNNQPQHF. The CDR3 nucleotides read TGTGCCAGCAGTTGGACAGCTCAAAACAATCAGCCCCAGCATTTT.

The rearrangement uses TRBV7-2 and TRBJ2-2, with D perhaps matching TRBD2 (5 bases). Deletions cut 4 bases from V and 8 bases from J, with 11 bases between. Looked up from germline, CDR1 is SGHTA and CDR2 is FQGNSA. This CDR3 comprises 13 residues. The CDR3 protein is CASSSRERGELFF. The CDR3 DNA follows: TGTGCCAGCAGCTCCAGAGAGCGGGGGGAGCTGTTTTTT.